One sample yielded the 23 T cell receptor beta chains listed below, sequenced in a study of blood T cell repertoires in COVID-19. Clones were sequenced by immunoSEQ multiplex PCR, and TCRdb holds only the in-frame ones, with some missing. Of 150,000 to 200,000 clones detected, around 79% appear once; the ten largest clones hold approximately 15%. Sequenced: peripheral blood. These receptors were taken from a man in his 60s with active or convalescent COVID-19.

This chain uses TRBV7-9 with TRBJ1-3; unclear D gene. Trimming shortened V by 4 bases and J by 4 bases, and 14 bases separated the two germline ends. CDR1 is SEHNR and CDR2 is FQNEAQ in the germline V gene (reference sequence). The CDR3 consists of 15 residues. This CDR3 reads CASSSRALSGNTIYF. Here the CDR3 DNA reads TGTGCCAGCAGCTCGCGGGCCCTCTCGGGAAACACCATATATTTT.

This clone was detected once. The rearrangement uses TRBV18 and TRBJ2-4; 11 positions agree with TRBD1. The CDR3 has 21 amino acids. The germline CDR1 and CDR2 sequences are KGHSH and LQKENI. Unmatched junction bases numbered 15, after V lost 2 bases and J lost 0 bases. This chain's CDR3 is CASSPKGQGAWRDVAKNIQYF. DNA of the CDR3: TGTGCCAGCTCACCAAAAGGACAGGGGGCTTGGCGGGACGTAGCCAAAAACATTCAGTACTTC.

The chain employs TRBV7-8 and TRBJ2-3, with TRBD2 matching over 9 bases. V lost 5 bases and J lost 0; bases outside the gene matches: 6. CDR3 length: 16 residues. Germline lookup yields CDR1 SGHVS and CDR2 FQNEAQ. CDR3 bases: TGTGCCAGCAGCCCCGCGGGGGGGAGTAGCACAGATACGCAGTATTTT. Translated, it gives CASSPAGGSSTDTQYF. Supplemented by reference TRBV7-8 and TRBJ2-3, the full variable domain reads GAGVSQSPRYKVAKRGQDVALRCDPISGHVSLFWYQQALGQGPEFLTYFQNEAQLDKSGLPSDRFFAERPEGSVSTLKIQRTQQEDSAVYLCASSPAGGSSTDTQYFGPGTRLTVL.

The J gene is TRBJ1-2, the V gene TRBV19; 7 bases are a match to TRBD1. The CDR3 is 13 amino acids. CDR1 is LNHDA and CDR2 is SQIVND in the germline V gene (reference sequence). With V trimmed by 5 bases and J by 6 bases, 6 bases remained unmatched. The CDR3 DNA is TGTGCCAGTAGTTTCCTGACAGGGCATGGCTACACCTTC. Amino acid sequence: CASSFLTGHGYTF. The full variable domain, its missing parts supplied by reference TRBV19 and TRBJ1-2, is DGGITQSPKYLFRKEGQNVTLSCEQNLNHDAMYWYRQDPGQGLRLIYYSQIVNDFQKGDIAEGYSVSREKKESFPLTVTSAQKNPTAFYLCASSFLTGHGYTFGSGTRLTVV.

The rearrangement joins TRBV2 to TRBJ2-4; D not certain. V shed 8 bases and J shed 1 base, with 15 bases lying between them. The CDR3 extends over 15 amino acids. The germline V gene has CDR1 SNHLY and CDR2 FYNNEI. This chain's CDR3 is CASSQSAVAKNIQYF. In DNA, the CDR3 is TGTGCCAGCTCTCAGAGTGCGGTGGCCAAAAACATTCAGTACTTC.

The gene calls are TRBV28 and TRBJ1-4, with a tentative D call TRBD1 (5 bases). The length of the CDR3 is 13 residues. Trimming left V 10 bases short and J 3 bases short, with 12 bases between. CDR1 and CDR2 from the germline V gene are MDHEN and SYDVKM. The CDR3 nucleotides read TGTGCCACCGCATGGGGGGCTAATGAAAAACTGTTTTTT. Its translation is CATAWGANEKLFF.

The chain recombines TRBV2 with TRBJ1-5; TRBD1 matches 8 bases. This CDR3 contains 14 residues. Trimming cost V 7 bases and J 4 bases; bases outside gene matches: 6. In germline, CDR1 is SNHLY, CDR2 FYNNEI. The CDR3 DNA reads TGTGCCAGCAATATACAGGGGGTAAATCAGCCCCAGCATTTT. Residues: CASNIQGVNQPQHF.

The chain is built from TRBV29-1 and TRBJ2-7; 10 bases fit TRBD1. The CDR3 contains 13 residues. V dropped 4 bases and J dropped 2; count of bases not matched to a gene: 2. CDR1 and CDR2 (germline): SQVTM, ANQGSEA. Written as DNA, the CDR3 is TGCAGCGTTGGGGGGACAGGGGCCTACGAGCAGTACTTC. Its translation: CSVGGTGAYEQYF.

The CDR3 spells CASSLNQGNAADTQYF. The DNA of the CDR3 is TGTGCCAGCAGTTTAAATCAGGGGAACGCGGCAGATACGCAGTATTTT. The chain recombines TRBV28 with TRBJ2-3, with TRBD1 as a possible D gene (6 bases). V shed 2 bases and J shed 4 bases, with 16 bases lying between them. The CDR3 totals 16 residues. Germline V gene sequence: CDR1 MDHEN, CDR2 SYDVKM.

The genes are TRBV7-2 and TRBJ1-1, with TRBD1 as a possible D gene (5 bases). This CDR3 has 12 residues. The germline V and J ends were trimmed by 3 bases and 11 bases, with 13 bases remaining between them. Per germline, CDR1 SGHTA and CDR2 FQGNSA. In nucleotides, the CDR3 is TGTGCCAGCAGCTTTCCCGGGGGGTCGGCTTTCTTT. Its protein product is CASSFPGGSAFF.

V is TRBV28 and J is TRBJ1-3, with TRBD1 identical over 7 bases. The junction had 7 bases not matched to a gene; V was cut back by 5 bases and J by 0 bases. The length of the CDR3 is 16 residues. From germline, CDR1 is MDHEN and CDR2 SYDVKM. The CDR3 here is CASSPRGQISGNTIYF. The CDR3 nucleotides are TGTGCCAGCAGTCCCAGGGGACAGATCTCTGGAAACACCATATATTTT.

This sequence joins TRBV14 and TRBJ2-5, with 7 nucleotides matching TRBD2. This CDR3 is 14 amino acids long. V gave up 2 bases and J gave up 2 bases; unmatched junction bases: 2. Per the germline V gene, CDR1 is SGHDN and CDR2 is FVKESK. CDR3 in amino acids: CASSQLAEQETQYF. CDR3 in DNA: TGTGCCAGCAGCCAACTAGCGGAGCAAGAGACCCAGTACTTC.

This clone was seen a single time. The chain carries TRBV5-1 and TRBJ2-5; no reliable D call. V dropped 6 bases and J dropped 2 bases, with 14 bases sitting between them. There are 14 residues in the CDR3. Germline values: CDR1 SGHRS, CDR2 YFSETQ. The CDR3 nucleotides read TGCGCCAGCACCAGAGGTTCGGAACAAGAGACCCAGTACTTC. Protein: CASTRGSEQETQYF.

The V and J genes are TRBV5-3 and TRBJ2-6; D is undetermined. TRBV5-3 is treated as an ORF (open reading frame) with a function not yet certain. CDR3 size: 17 residues. Trimming shortened V by 3 bases and J by 0 bases, and 13 bases separated the two germline ends. CDR3 amino acids: CARSWSDSVSGANVLTF. Written as DNA, the CDR3 is TGTGCCAGAAGCTGGTCTGATTCGGTCTCTGGGGCCAACGTCCTGACTTTC.

The chain links TRBV18 to TRBJ1-1; D gene uncertain. Germline V gene sequence: CDR1 KGHSH, CDR2 LQKENI. Trimming left V 3 bases short and J 0 bases short, with 8 bases between. The CDR3 runs 14 residues. The DNA of the CDR3 is TGTGCCAGCTCACCCTTTCAGATGAACACTGAAGCTTTCTTT. This sequence encodes CASSPFQMNTEAFF.

The chain carries TRBV4-3 and TRBJ1-4, with 7 nucleotides matching TRBD1. V was clipped by 0 bases and J by 7 bases; unmatched bases: 5. The CDR3 has 15 residues. The V gene's germline CDR1 is LGHNA and CDR2 YSLEER. The CDR3 loop is CASSQDTGVGEKLFF. The DNA of the CDR3 is TGCGCCAGCAGCCAAGATACAGGGGTTGGTGAAAAACTGTTTTTT.

The chain combines TRBV27 with TRBJ2-2, with 7 bases that match TRBD2. After removal of 5 bases from V and 2 bases from J, the junction contained 5 bases not matched to a gene. There are 15 residues in the CDR3. Per the germline V gene, CDR1 is MNHEY and CDR2 is SMNVEV (reference sequence). The CDR3 region has the DNA TGTGCCAGCAGTGGCAGGACTAGAAACACCGGGGAGCTGTTTTTT. Residues: CASSGRTRNTGELFF.

V usage is TRBV10-2 and J usage is TRBJ2-5; D remains unclear. From germline, CDR1 is WSHSY and CDR2 SAAADI. This CDR3 contains 13 residues. V dropped 2 bases and J dropped 7 bases, with 11 bases sitting between them. As DNA, the CDR3 is TGCGCCAGCAGTGAGCAGGCACTTTCGACCCAGTACTTC. This sequence encodes CASSEQALSTQYF.

The V and J genes are TRBV7-2 and TRBJ1-2; D remains ambiguous. Trimming shortened V by 1 base and J by 0 bases, and 6 bases separated the two germline ends. Germline V gene data show CDR1 as SGHTA and CDR2 as FQGNSA. The CDR3 runs 14 residues. CDR3 nucleotides: TGTGCCAGCAGCTTAGGAACGGCTAACTATGGCTACACCTTC. This gives the protein CASSLGTANYGYTF. Supplemented by reference TRBV7-2 and TRBJ1-2, the full variable domain reads GAGVSQSPSNKVTEKGKDVELRCDPISGHTALYWYRQSLGQGLEFLIYFQGNSAPDKSGLPSDRFSAERTGGSVSTLTIQRTQQEDSAVYLCASSLGTANYGYTFGSGTRLTVV.

The rearrangement joins TRBV5-1 to TRBJ2-2; possibly TRBD2 for D (6 bases). Germline assignment: CDR1 SGHRS and CDR2 YFSETQ. CDR3 length: 15 residues. V was trimmed by 4 bases and J by 1 base, leaving 11 bases between them. In DNA, the CDR3 is TGCGCCAGCAGCCACACTAGCAAGAACACCGGGGAGCTGTTTTTT. Residues: CASSHTSKNTGELFF. The variable domain in full, with the rest retrieved from reference TRBV5-1 and TRBJ2-2, is KAGVTQTPRYLIKTRGQQVTLSCSPISGHRSVSWYQQTPGQGLQFLFEYFSETQRNKGNFPGRFSGRQFSNSRSEMNVSTLELGDSALYLCASSHTSKNTGELFFGEGSRLTVL.

The gene calls are TRBV20-1 and TRBJ1-3; D not certain. The germline gives CDR1 DFQATT, CDR2 SNEGSKA (reference sequence). V gave up 6 bases and J gave up 4 bases, with 7 bases separating them. The CDR3 is 11 amino acids. The CDR3 region has the DNA TGCAGTGCCATCGCGGGAAACACCATATATTTT. Its translation is CSAIAGNTIYF.

The rearrangement uses TRBV27 and TRBJ2-7; 7 nucleotides match TRBD2. Trimming cost V 4 bases and J 9 bases; bases outside gene matches: 6. Germline V CDR1 and CDR2: MNHEY, SMNVEV (reference sequence). CDR3 length: 12 residues. CDR3 sequence reads: CASSSSWGGQYF. The CDR3 DNA is TGTGCCAGCAGTTCCAGCTGGGGGGGGCAGTACTTC.

The chain has TRBV7-8 and TRBJ1-3, with D possibly being TRBD1 (5 bases). Trimming took 2 bases from V and 5 from J, leaving 10 bases between them. The CDR3 covers 14 residues. In germline, CDR1 is SGHVS, CDR2 FQNEAQ. DNA for the CDR3: TGTGCCAGCAGCTTAAGGGGACTAAGAAACACCATATATTTT. It codes for CASSLRGLRNTIYF.